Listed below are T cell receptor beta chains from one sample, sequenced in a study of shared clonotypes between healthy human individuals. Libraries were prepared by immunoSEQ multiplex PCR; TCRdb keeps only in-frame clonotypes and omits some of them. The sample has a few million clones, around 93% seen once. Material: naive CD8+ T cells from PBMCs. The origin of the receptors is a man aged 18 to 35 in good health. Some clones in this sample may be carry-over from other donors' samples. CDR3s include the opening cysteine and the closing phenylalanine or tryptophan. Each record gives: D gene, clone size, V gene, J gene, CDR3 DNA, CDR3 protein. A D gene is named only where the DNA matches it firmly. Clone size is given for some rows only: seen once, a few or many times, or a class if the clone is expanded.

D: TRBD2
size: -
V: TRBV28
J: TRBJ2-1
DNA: TGTGCCAGCAGTTCAGGGACTAGCTTTCCTAATGAGCAGTTCTTC
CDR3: CASSSGTSFPNEQFF

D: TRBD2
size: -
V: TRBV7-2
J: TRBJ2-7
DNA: TGTGCCAGCAGCCCCAGCGGGAGGGGCGAGCAGTACTTC
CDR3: CASSPSGRGEQYF

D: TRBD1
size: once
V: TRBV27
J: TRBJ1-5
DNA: TGTGCCAGCAGTCCAGGGACAGGGGGGAATCAGCCCCAGCATTTT
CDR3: CASSPGTGGNQPQHF

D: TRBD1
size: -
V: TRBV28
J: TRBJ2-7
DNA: TGTGCCAGCAGTCTACGGGTCGGGGACAGGGCGGCCTTC
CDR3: CASSLRVGDRAAF

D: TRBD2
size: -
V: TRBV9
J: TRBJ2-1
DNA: TGTGCCAGCAGCCCCGGGGGGGCGCCCTCCTACAATGAGCAGTTCTTC
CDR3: CASSPGGAPSYNEQFF

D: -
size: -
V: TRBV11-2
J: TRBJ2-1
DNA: TGTGCCAGCAGCTTAGCTGGCATCATCTACAATGAGCAGTTCTTC
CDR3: CASSLAGIIYNEQFF

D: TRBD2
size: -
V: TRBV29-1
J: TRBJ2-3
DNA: TGCAGCGTTGAAGATCCTATGGGACTAGCGGGATCAGATACGCAGTATTTT
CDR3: CSVEDPMGLAGSDTQYF

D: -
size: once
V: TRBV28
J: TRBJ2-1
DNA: TGTGCCAGCAGTTCCCCTAAAGGCTACAATGAGCAGTTCTTC
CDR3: CASSSPKGYNEQFF

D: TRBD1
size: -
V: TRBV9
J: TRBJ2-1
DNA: TGTGCCAGCAGCGCGCCGACAGGGGCAACCTACAATGAGCAGTTCTTC
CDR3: CASSAPTGATYNEQFF

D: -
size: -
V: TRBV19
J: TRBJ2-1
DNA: TGTGCCAGTAGTATTATACGGGAAAGGGACAATGAGCAGTTCTTC
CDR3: CASSIIRERDNEQFF

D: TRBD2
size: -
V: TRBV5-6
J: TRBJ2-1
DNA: TGTGCCAGCAGCTTTAGCGGGACCTACAATGAGCAGTTCTTC
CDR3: CASSFSGTYNEQFF

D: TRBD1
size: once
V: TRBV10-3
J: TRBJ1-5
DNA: TGTGCCATCCGGGACAGGGGCGATCAGCCCCAGCATTTT
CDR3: CAIRDRGDQPQHF

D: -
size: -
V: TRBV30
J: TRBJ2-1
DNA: TGTGCCTGGAGTGTAAAGGCAGGGGGGCATTTGCCCTACAATGAGCAGTTCTTC
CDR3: CAWSVKAGGHLPYNEQFF

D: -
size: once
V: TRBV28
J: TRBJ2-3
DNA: TGTGCCAGCAGTTGGACCGATCCTAGCACAGATACGCAGTATTTT
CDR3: CASSWTDPSTDTQYF

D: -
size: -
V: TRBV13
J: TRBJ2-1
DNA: TGTGCCAGCACCCTCGGGGGACAGAGTTACAATGAGCAGTTCTTC
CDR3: CASTLGGQSYNEQFF

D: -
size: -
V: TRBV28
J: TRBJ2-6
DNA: TGTGCCAGCAGCCGAAGACCGACGGTCCTTGGAGCCAACGTCCTGACTTTC
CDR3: CASSRRPTVLGANVLTF

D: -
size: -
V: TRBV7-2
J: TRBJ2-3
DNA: TGTGCCAGCAGCTTAGGCGGAACTAGCACAGATACGCAGTATTTT
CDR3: CASSLGGTSTDTQYF

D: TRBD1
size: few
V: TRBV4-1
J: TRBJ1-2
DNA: TGCGCCAGCAGCCAACTACAGGGGAACTATGGCTACACCTTC
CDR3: CASSQLQGNYGYTF

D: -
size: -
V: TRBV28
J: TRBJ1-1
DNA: TGTGCCAGCAGTTTAACTCGAAATACTGAAGCTTTCTTT
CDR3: CASSLTRNTEAFF

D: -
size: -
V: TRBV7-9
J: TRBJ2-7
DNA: TGTGCCAGCAGCTTCCAGGGCCGCTCCTACGAGCAGTACTTC
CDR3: CASSFQGRSYEQYF

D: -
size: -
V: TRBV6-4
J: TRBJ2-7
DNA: TGTGCCAAGGACAGTTCCTACGAGCAGTACTTC
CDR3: CAKDSSYEQYF

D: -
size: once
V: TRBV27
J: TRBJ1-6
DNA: TGTGCCAGCAGTTTAATAGGGACATCGAATTCACCCCTCCACTTT
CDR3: CASSLIGTSNSPLHF

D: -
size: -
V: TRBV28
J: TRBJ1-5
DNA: TGTGCCAGCAGCTCCGCGCAGAGGAATCAGCCCCAGCATTTT
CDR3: CASSSAQRNQPQHF

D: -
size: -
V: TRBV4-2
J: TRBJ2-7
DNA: TGTGCCAGCAGCCAAGGCGGCGGGGACGACGCCTACGAGCAGTACTTC
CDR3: CASSQGGGDDAYEQYF

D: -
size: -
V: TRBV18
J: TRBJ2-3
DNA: TGTGCCAGCTCACCTTCCACGCCCGGCACAGATACGCAGTATTTT
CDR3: CASSPSTPGTDTQYF

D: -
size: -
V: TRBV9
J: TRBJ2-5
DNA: TGTGCCAGCAGCGTTCTCGGGGTAGGTCAAGAGACCCAGTACTTC
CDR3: CASSVLGVGQETQYF

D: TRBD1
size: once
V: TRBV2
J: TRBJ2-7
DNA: TGTGCCAGCAGTGGCCCGGGACAGCTAAATCACTACGAGCAGTACTTC
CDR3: CASSGPGQLNHYEQYF

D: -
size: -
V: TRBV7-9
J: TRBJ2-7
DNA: TGTGCCAGCAGCTCCCCCAGGGGAACGGGCGAGCAGTACTTC
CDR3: CASSSPRGTGEQYF

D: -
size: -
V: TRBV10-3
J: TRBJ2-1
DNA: TGTGCCATCACCTCCGACAGTACTACCTACAATGAGCAGTTCTTC
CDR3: CAITSDSTTYNEQFF

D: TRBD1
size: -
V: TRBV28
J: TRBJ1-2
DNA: TGTGCCAGCAGTGGGGACAGAGCACCTGTTAGCTATGGCTACACCTTC
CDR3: CASSGDRAPVSYGYTF

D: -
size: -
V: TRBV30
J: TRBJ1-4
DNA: TGTGCCTGGACGGCGGGTGTCTCAACTAATGAAAAACTGTTTTTT
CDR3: CAWTAGVSTNEKLFF

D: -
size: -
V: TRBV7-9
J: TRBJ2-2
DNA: TGTGCCAGCAGCGGGCCCCCTGGGGCCGGGGAGCTGTTTTTT
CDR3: CASSGPPGAGELFF

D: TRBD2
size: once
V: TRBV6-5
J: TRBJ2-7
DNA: TGTGCCAGCAGTTACTCAGGGGAGGGGACCTACGAGCAGTACTTC
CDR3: CASSYSGEGTYEQYF

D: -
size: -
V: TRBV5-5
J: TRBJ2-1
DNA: TGTGCCAGCAGCTTGGTTCCTAGCGAGAACAATGAGCAGTTCTTC
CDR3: CASSLVPSENNEQFF

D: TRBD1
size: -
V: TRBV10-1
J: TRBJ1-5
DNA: TGCGCCAGCAGTGAGAACCGGGACAGGGAATTTTCTCAGCCCCAGCATTTT
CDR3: CASSENRDREFSQPQHF

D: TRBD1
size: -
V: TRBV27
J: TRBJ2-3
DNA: TGTGCCACCAAGTTCGGCCAGGGGGCAGCAGATACGCAGTATTTT
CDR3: CATKFGQGAADTQYF

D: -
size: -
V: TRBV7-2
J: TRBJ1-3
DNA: TGTGCCAGCAGCTTTTTTCAGGGAGGTGGAAACACCATATATTTT
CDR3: CASSFFQGGGNTIYF

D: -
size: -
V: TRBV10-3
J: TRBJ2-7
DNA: TGTGCCATCAGTGAGTCGAGATACGAGCAGTACTTC
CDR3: CAISESRYEQYF

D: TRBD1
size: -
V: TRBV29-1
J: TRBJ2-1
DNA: TGCAGCGTTCCCCCATCGACAGGGAATGAGCAGTTCTTC
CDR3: CSVPPSTGNEQFF

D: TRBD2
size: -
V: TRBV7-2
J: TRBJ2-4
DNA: TGTGCCAGCAGCTTCCCGGGAGGGCCGAGTTACATTCAGTACTTC
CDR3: CASSFPGGPSYIQYF

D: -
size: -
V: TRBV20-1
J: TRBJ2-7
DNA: TGCAGTGCTAGAATTGACTACGAGCAGTACTTC
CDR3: CSARIDYEQYF

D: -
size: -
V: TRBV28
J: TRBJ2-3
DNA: TGTGCCAGCACCCACGGGGTCACCAACACAGATACGCAGTATTTT
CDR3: CASTHGVTNTDTQYF

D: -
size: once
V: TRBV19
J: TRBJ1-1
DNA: TGTGCCAGTATTGAAGCAGGGACCCCTGAAGCTTTCTTT
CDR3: CASIEAGTPEAFF

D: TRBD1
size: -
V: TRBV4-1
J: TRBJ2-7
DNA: TGCGCCAGCAGCTTGCGCCGGGACAGGGGTGTCTACGAGCAGTACTTC
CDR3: CASSLRRDRGVYEQYF

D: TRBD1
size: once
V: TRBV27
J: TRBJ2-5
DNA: TGTGCCAGCAGGTTTACAGGGGGGTTATGGGAGACCCAGTACTTC
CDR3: CASRFTGGLWETQYF

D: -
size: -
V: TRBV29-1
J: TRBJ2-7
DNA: TGCAGCGTTGAAAAAACCGGGTACGAGCAGTACTTC
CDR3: CSVEKTGYEQYF